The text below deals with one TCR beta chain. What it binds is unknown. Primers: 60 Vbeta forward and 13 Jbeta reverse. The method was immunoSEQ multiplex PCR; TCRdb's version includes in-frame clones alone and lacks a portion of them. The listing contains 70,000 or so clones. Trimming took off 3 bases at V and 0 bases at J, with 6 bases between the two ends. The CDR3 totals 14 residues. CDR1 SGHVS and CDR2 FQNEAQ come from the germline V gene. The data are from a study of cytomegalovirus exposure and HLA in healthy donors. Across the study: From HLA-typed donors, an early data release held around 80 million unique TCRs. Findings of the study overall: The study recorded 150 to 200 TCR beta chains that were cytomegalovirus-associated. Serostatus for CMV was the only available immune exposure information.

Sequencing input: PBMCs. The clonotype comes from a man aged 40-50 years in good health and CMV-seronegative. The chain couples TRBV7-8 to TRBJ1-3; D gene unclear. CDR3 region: CASSLRLSGNTIYF. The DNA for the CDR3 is TGTGCCAGCAGCTTGCGGCTCTCTGGAAACACCATATATTTT.